The clone carrying this T cell receptor beta chain was found a few times. The entry originates in a study of blood T cells in healthy people across ages. The CDR3 loop spans 16 amino acids. Next came a second PCR, run for about 7 to 11 cycles, which used a sample-barcoded 5' primer along with a J-beta primer mix. Each CDR3 protein gets one entry after TCRdb re-called the 5' RACE reads with MiXCR. The sample contains 650,000 to 800,000 distinct CDR3 sequences, under 55% of which appear only once. The J gene is TRBJ1-5, the V gene TRBV21-1; the D call of TRBD1 is as the table states it, not checked on the DNA. TRBV21-1 counts as a pseudogene. The specimen sequenced was blood. The sequence was obtained from a man between 60 and 70 years old in good health. CDR3 loop: CASSLAGGTFYQPQHF. The CDR3 bases are TGTGCCAGCAGCCTTGCTGGGGGCACCTTCTATCAGCCCCAGCATTTT.